A single sample is the source of the 5 T cell receptor beta chains below, sequenced in a study of T-cell memory formation after mild COVID-19 (dated by TCRdb to the early 2020s). Libraries were prepared through 5' RACE. Sequencing took place on an Illumina NovaSeq 6000. TCRdb trimmed public reads at Q25 via fastp, called clones via MiXCR and kept in-frame beta chains. Duplicate CDR3 protein sequences are folded into a single record with the most common DNA and genes. Here the sample has 550,000 to 650,000 distinct CDR3 sequences; 17% occur a single time. 8.1% of the sample lies in the top ten. The specimen sequenced was PBMCs or a T cell subset sorted from them (not recorded which). The receptors come from an adult woman who had mild COVID-19 (a few samples of this study predate the infection). The sample titles of this study are shuffled in the database, so cell type and time point are left out; the donor was told from shared clones.

The table lists this clonotype with many counts. This sequence joins TRBV4-3 and TRBJ1-2; 11 bases match TRBD1. With V trimmed by 5 bases and J by 8 bases, 13 bases remained unmatched. Germline CDR1 is LGHNA and CDR2 is YSLEER. The length of the CDR3 is 16 residues. This CDR3 reads CASSYGYQDRGRGYTF. The DNA of the CDR3 is TGCGCCAGCAGCTACGGTTATCAGGACAGGGGGCGCGGCTACACCTTC.

This clonotype was seen more than once but under ten times. The rearrangement uses TRBV20-1 and TRBJ1-2; tentatively, D is TRBD1 (6 bases). This CDR3 contains 13 residues. CDR1 and CDR2 from the germline V gene are DFQATT and SNEGSKA (reference sequence). The V end was cut by 3 bases, the J end by 2 bases, with 10 bases between. As DNA, the CDR3 is TGCAGTGCTAGGGGGGGGACAAACTATGGCTACACCTTC. Protein sequence: CSARGGTNYGYTF.

The gene calls are TRBV7-9 and TRBJ1-3; no reliable D call. With 5 bases removed from V and 4 bases from J, the gap between germline ends came to 15 bases. The CDR3 contains 15 residues. Germline V gene sequence: CDR1 SEHNR, CDR2 FQNEAQ (reference sequence). The CDR3 DNA reads as TGTGCCAGCAGCCCAGAGCGCAACGGAGGAAACACCATATATTTT. It encodes CASSPERNGGNTIYF.

This clonotype turned up a few times. The chain couples TRBV2 to TRBJ1-5, with D perhaps matching TRBD1 (5 bases). The CDR3 runs 13 residues. Trimming removed 8 bases at V and 7 bases at J, with 15 bases between. Germline V gene lookup returns CDR1 SNHLY and CDR2 FYNNEI. DNA for the CDR3: TGTGCCAGCGGTATCAGGGCGTCGCAGCCCCAGCATTTT. This gives the protein CASGIRASQPQHF.

The chain recombines TRBV20-1 with TRBJ2-7; D is undetermined. The CDR3 has 13 amino acids. Germline V CDR1 and CDR2: DFQATT, SNEGSKA (reference sequence). Trimming cost V 3 bases and J 1 base, with 10 bases left between them. In DNA form, the CDR3 reads TGCAGTGCTAGGGGAACAGTGTCCTACGAGCAGTACTTC. Translating gives CSARGTVSYEQYF.